This T cell receptor beta chain was captured in a study of blood T cells in healthy people across ages. PCR was performed a second time for roughly 7 to 12 cycles using a sample-barcoded 5' primer and a J-beta primer mix. TCRdb reprocessed the 5' RACE reads with MiXCR, giving one entry per CDR3 protein. Of approximately 810,000 distinct CDR3 sequences in the sample, about 34% were seen once. The germline V gene has CDR1 SGHKS and CDR2 YYEKEE (reference sequence). The CDR3 runs to 15 residues. With 2 bases clipped from V and 3 bases from J, the junction kept 6 bases outside the gene matches. Healthy Caucasian individuals from Russia aged roughly 6 to 90 served as donors. Drawing of peripheral blood yielded approximately 10 milliliters from each donor. This clonotype was detected a few times. The antigen is not known. General observations from the study: The lack of PBMC sorting stopped any conclusive naive versus antigen-experienced comparison. It was the long-lived donors that had more naive CD4+ cells and higher diversity than aged donors.

Sequencing input: blood. The source is a man younger than 30 in good health. The chain couples TRBV5-5 to TRBJ2-7, with 9 bases that match TRBD1. CDR3 coding DNA: TGTGCCAGCAGCTTACCGGGACAGGGAGTCTACGAGCAGTACTTC. Encoded protein: CASSLPGQGVYEQYF.